This T cell receptor (beta chain) came from a study of technical replicates of blood from a handful of donors. The CDR3 totals 16 residues. V shed 6 bases and J shed 0 bases, with 17 bases lying between them. CDR1 is MNHEY, CDR2 SMNVEV, per germline (reference sequence). Libraries were prepared by immunoSEQ multiplex PCR; TCRdb keeps only in-frame clonotypes and omits some of them. This table holds about 83,000 clones, under 95% found once. The TCR was taken from a human donor in good health. The sequenced sample was T cells isolated from PBMCs. V usage is TRBV27 and J usage is TRBJ1-1; possibly TRBD1 for D (5 bases). CDR3 sequence (DNA): TGTGCCAGCAGCCCGGGGGTTGCACTGATGAACACTGAAGCTTTCTTT. This gives the protein CASSPGVALMNTEAFF.